The 8 T cell receptor beta chains given below trace back to one sample, sequenced in a study of cytomegalovirus exposure and HLA in healthy donors. This PCR relied on a set of 60 Vbeta primers and 13 Jbeta primers. Profiled with immunoSEQ multiplex PCR; TCRdb holds only in-frame clones, not every one. In the table there are around 180,000 clones, around 79% of which are singletons. The sample was PBMCs. Receptors originate from a woman aged 50 to 60 in good health and CMV-seronegative.

The chain links TRBV7-2 to TRBJ1-1, with D unresolved. Germline CDR1 reads SGHTA; CDR2 reads FQGNSA. V was cut by 5 bases and J by 7 bases, with 14 bases left in between. The CDR3 has 13 amino acids. The CDR3 spells CASSASTGFEAFF. The DNA of the CDR3 is TGTGCCAGCAGCGCCTCGACGGGATTTGAAGCTTTCTTT.

The V and J genes are TRBV28 and TRBJ2-7; no firm D call. The germline V gene encodes CDR1 MDHEN and CDR2 SYDVKM. This CDR3 is built from 11 residues. Trimming removed 10 bases from V and 3 bases from J, with 10 bases in between. The CDR3 DNA is TGTGCCACTGGTCCGGGCTACGAGCAGTACTTC. It yields the protein CATGPGYEQYF.

CDR3 bases: TGTGCCAGCAGCTTGGAACAGGGGGTGGACTATGGCTACACCTTC. Translation: CASSLEQGVDYGYTF. The chain employs TRBV7-9 and TRBJ1-2, with TRBD1 identical over 8 bases. The junction had 6 bases not matched to a gene; V was cut back by 3 bases and J by 3 bases. Germline CDR1 and CDR2: SEHNR and FQNEAQ (reference sequence). The CDR3 totals 15 residues.

The chain recombines TRBV19 with TRBJ2-7; 13 bases agree with TRBD2. CDR3 size: 16 residues. V lost 1 base to trimming and J lost 5 bases; unmatched junction nucleotides: 5. Germline assignment: CDR1 LNHDA and CDR2 SQIVND (reference sequence). CDR3 sequence: CASSIARTSGSNEQYF. CDR3 DNA: TGTGCCAGTAGTATAGCCCGGACTAGCGGGAGCAACGAGCAGTACTTC.

The chain employs TRBV7-5 and TRBJ1-2; the tabulated D call, TRBD1, remains unverified against the DNA. TRBV7-5 is termed a pseudogene. There are 16 residues in the CDR3. The CDR3 region has the DNA TGTGCCAGAAGCTTAGAGGGGACAGGGGCGGGATATGGCTACACCTTC. Protein product: CARSLEGTGAGYGYTF.

The chain employs TRBV6-5 and TRBJ2-2; D might be TRBD2 (7 bases). The CDR3 totals 15 residues. Germline V gene data show CDR1 as MNHEY and CDR2 as SVGAGI. The V and J ends lost 6 bases and 6 bases respectively, with 17 bases between them. The CDR3 DNA sequence: TGTGCCAGCAGAGAACAAGGGGGGGCGGCCGGGGAGCTGTTTTTT. As protein: CASREQGGAAGELFF.

This clone appeared once. V usage is TRBV29-1 and J usage is TRBJ2-7, with D possibly matching TRBD1 (6 bases). CDR3 length: 17 amino acids. Trimming took off 7 bases at V and 1 base at J, with 26 bases between the two ends. In germline, CDR1 is SQVTM, CDR2 ANQGSEA. The DNA for the CDR3 is TGCAGCGGCGGATTACCCAGCGAGACAGGCAATTCCTACGAGCAGTACTTC. This translates into CSGGLPSETGNSYEQYF.

In this sample, this clone turned up a few times. This sequence joins TRBV5-4 and TRBJ1-2, with unresolved D. V lost 3 bases and J lost 6, with 15 bases in between. Looked up from germline, CDR1 is SGHNT and CDR2 is YYREEE (reference sequence). The CDR3 has 14 amino acids. CDR3 sequence reads: CASSSLEGKHGYTF. The DNA for the CDR3 is TGTGCCAGCAGCTCCCTGGAGGGCAAACATGGCTACACCTTC.